These 21 T cell receptor beta chains share one sample of origin, sequenced in a study of blood T cells in healthy people across ages. With a J-beta primer mix and a sample-barcoded 5' primer, a second PCR ran roughly 6 to 11 cycles. Via MiXCR, TCRdb re-called the 5' RACE reads, giving one row per CDR3 protein. The sample has under 2,000,000 distinct CDR3 sequences; about 49% are singletons. Input material: blood. Every receptor here comes from a woman between 40 and 50 years old in good health.

This clonotype was seen more than once but under ten times. The chain has TRBV20-1 and TRBJ2-7; TRBD1 aligns across 11 bases. The J segment lost 2 bases and the V segment lost 6 bases, leaving 6 bases of the junction unmatched. The CDR3 covers 14 residues. Germline V lookup: CDR1 DFQATT, CDR2 SNEGSKA (reference sequence). This chain's CDR3 is CSARTGGKAYEQYF. In DNA form, the CDR3 reads TGCAGTGCGCGGACAGGGGGCAAAGCCTACGAGCAGTACTTC.

The chain recombines TRBV6-5 with TRBJ1-2, with a weak D call TRBD1 (5 bases). The germline V gene encodes CDR1 MNHEY and CDR2 SVGAGI. Trimming cost V 0 bases and J 7 bases, with 12 bases left between them. This CDR3 region has 14 residues. The DNA of the CDR3 is TGTGCCAGCAGTTACTCTTCAGGGTCGTTTGGCTACACCTTC. It codes for CASSYSSGSFGYTF.

The V and J genes are TRBV4-3 and TRBJ2-1, with 9 bases matching TRBD2. The CDR3 is 17 amino acids. Trimming took 3 bases from V and 2 from J; bases not matched to a gene: 8. Germline V CDR1 and CDR2: LGHNA, YSLEER. CDR3 nucleotides: TGCGCCAGCAGCCATCAGATAGCGGGGGTTGCCTACAATGAGCAGTTCTTC. It is translated as CASSHQIAGVAYNEQFF.

The V and J genes are TRBV15 and TRBJ2-5; no firm D call. The V gene lost 3 bases and the J gene lost 7 bases, with 21 bases spanning the gap. Per the germline V gene, CDR1 is LNHNV and CDR2 is YYDKDF (reference sequence). The CDR3 contains 16 residues. The CDR3 DNA is TGTGCCACCAGCAGCGGTCCGGACGCGGCAAGGGCGACCCAGTACTTC. It translates to CATSSGPDAARATQYF.

The chain carries TRBV6-5 and TRBJ2-7; D is perhaps TRBD2 (6 bases). With 5 bases removed from V and 5 bases from J, the gap between germline ends came to 19 bases. The CDR3 has 15 amino acids. The germline CDR1 and CDR2 sequences are MNHEY and SVGAGI. In nucleotides, the CDR3 is TGTGCCAGCAGTCCCCGTGGGCGGGGACCCGACGAGCAGTACTTC. Protein product: CASSPRGRGPDEQYF.

This clonotype was found once. A read error may produce the germline difference seen at one junction end. This chain connects TRBV9 to TRBJ2-1; TRBD2 matches at 10 bases. The germline V gene encodes CDR1 SGDLS and CDR2 YYNGEE. There are 16 residues in the CDR3. The CDR3 loop reads CACSAPQRGGKNEQFF. In nucleotides, the CDR3 is TGTGCCTGCAGTGCCCCTCAGCGGGGGGGCAAAAATGAGCAGTTCTTC.

V and J are TRBV20-1 and TRBJ1-6, with D possibly matching TRBD1 (5 bases). V dropped 0 bases and J dropped 7 bases, with 13 bases sitting between them. Germline CDR1 is DFQATT and CDR2 is SNEGSKA (reference sequence). This CDR3 contains 15 residues. The CDR3 loop is CSARDRERGNSPLHF. Written as DNA, the CDR3 is TGCAGTGCTAGAGACAGGGAGCGGGGGAATTCACCCCTCCACTTT.

This clonotype was seen a few times. The J gene is TRBJ1-2, the V gene TRBV4-1, with no clear D. The CDR3 spans 14 residues. CDR1 is MGHRA, CDR2 YSYEKL, per germline. V lost 1 base and J lost 8, with 14 bases in between. In DNA, the CDR3 is TGCGCCAGCAGCCAAGTGGAACACGCGGGAGGCTACACCTTC. Protein sequence: CASSQVEHAGGYTF.

In this sample, this clonotype turned up many times. V gene TRBV27 combines with J gene TRBJ2-5; D perhaps matches TRBD2 (6 bases). The germline CDR1 and CDR2 sequences are MNHEY and SMNVEV (reference sequence). This CDR3 spans 14 amino acids. V lost 3 bases and J 2 bases, leaving 10 bases between the germline ends. CDR3 region: CASSLLAGQETQYF. The CDR3 coding sequence is TGTGCCAGCAGTTTGCTGGCGGGGCAAGAGACCCAGTACTTC.

The genes are TRBV7-3 and TRBJ2-5; 7 nucleotides match TRBD2. With 2 bases clipped from V and 11 bases from J, the junction kept 20 bases outside the gene matches. Germline V gene lookup returns CDR1 SGHTA and CDR2 FQGTGA. This CDR3 comprises 17 residues. The CDR3 bases are TGTGCCAGCAGCTTAGTGAGCGGGGTTGGAGGCTTAAATGAGCAGTACTTC. The encoded protein is CASSLVSGVGGLNEQYF.

This clonotype has just one count. The chain recombines TRBV20-1 with TRBJ2-4; D may be TRBD1 or TRBD2 (6 bases each). The DNA end lines up better with TRBJ2-7; the J call may be wrong. This CDR3 contains 13 residues. The germline V gene encodes CDR1 DFQATT and CDR2 SNEGSKA (reference sequence). CDR3 in DNA: TGCAGTGCTAGACGGGGGCTCGGCTGCGAGCAGTACTTC. This encodes CSARRGLGCEQYF.

Regarding this clonotype: One junction end does not reproduce the germline sequence, and a read error may be involved. The rearrangement joins TRBV20-1 to TRBJ1-2; possible D gene TRBD1, 6 bases. The CDR3 runs to 14 residues. Germline-derived CDR1 and CDR2 are DFQATT and SNEGSKA (reference sequence). The CDR3 DNA sequence: TGCAGTGCTAGACCACCACAGGGTAACTATGACTACACCTTC. It is translated as CSARPPQGNYDYTF.

This clonotype has just a few counts. The chain uses TRBV27 and TRBJ2-7; TRBD1 matches at 7 bases. V lost 1 base and J lost 3; bases outside the gene matches: 3. This CDR3 contains 14 residues. Per germline, CDR1 MNHEY and CDR2 SMNVEV (reference sequence). CDR3 in amino acids: CASSLYRGYYEQYF. In DNA form, the CDR3 reads TGTGCCAGCAGTTTATACAGGGGCTACTACGAGCAGTACTTC.

This chain uses TRBV6-5 with TRBJ2-3; 8 nucleotides agree with TRBD1. The CDR3 sequence is 15 residues long. V was clipped by 5 bases and J by 2 bases; unmatched bases: 6. Germline CDR1 MNHEY, CDR2 SVGAGI. CDR3 region: CASSGQGLNTDTQYF. CDR3 DNA sequence: TGTGCCAGCAGTGGACAGGGCCTAAACACAGATACGCAGTATTTT.

This chain connects TRBV12-3 or TRBV12-4 to TRBJ2-3; D uncertain. V dropped 7 bases and J dropped 4 bases, with 9 bases sitting between them. The CDR3 runs to 12 residues. CDR3 sequence: CASTEIADTQYF. The DNA for the CDR3 is TGTGCCAGCACGGAGATCGCAGATACGCAGTATTTT.

The V and J genes are TRBV6-2 or TRBV6-3 and TRBJ2-6, with D perhaps matching TRBD1 (5 bases). The V end lost 0 bases, the J end lost 0 bases, and 18 bases lay between the germline ends. Germline V CDR1 and CDR2: MNHEY, SVGEGT. The CDR3 runs 20 residues. For the CDR3, the DNA is TGTGCCAGCAGTTACTCCTTACAGGATCGAGCACCCTCTGGGGCCAACGTCCTGACTTTC. The encoded protein is CASSYSLQDRAPSGANVLTF.

This clonotype turned up a few times. This chain links TRBV29-1 with TRBJ1-2; 10 bases line up with TRBD1. Germline lookup yields CDR1 SQVTM and CDR2 ANQGSEA. This CDR3 comprises 14 residues. V dropped 4 bases and J dropped 2; count of bases not matched to a gene: 4. CDR3 DNA sequence: TGCAGCGTTGGACGACAGGGGGCAAACTATGGCTACACCTTC. Encoded protein: CSVGRQGANYGYTF. The full variable domain, completed using reference TRBV29-1 and TRBJ1-2, is SAVISQKPSRDICQRGTSLTIQCQVDSQVTMMFWYRQQPGQSLTLIATANQGSEATYESGFVIDKFPISRPNLTFSTLTVSNMSPEDSSIYLCSVGRQGANYGYTFGSGTRLTVV.

The rearrangement links TRBV9 to TRBJ1-1; D gene uncertain. CDR3 length: 12 residues. The V gene lost 2 bases and the J gene lost 7 bases, with 9 bases spanning the gap. Germline V gene sequence: CDR1 SGDLS, CDR2 YYNGEE. The CDR3 nucleotides read TGTGCCAGCAGCGTCGTCACCTTTGAAGCTTTCTTT. Its translation: CASSVVTFEAFF.

The chain links TRBV7-9 to TRBJ1-2, with 7 positions matching TRBD1. The CDR3 runs to 14 residues. Germline CDR1 is SEHNR and CDR2 is FQNEAQ (reference sequence). V gave up 2 bases and J gave up 6 bases; unmatched junction bases: 6. CDR3 DNA: TGTGCCAGCAGCTTATCAATAGGGGGCGATGGCTACACCTTC. Its protein product is CASSLSIGGDGYTF.

The J gene is TRBJ2-6, the V gene TRBV4-3, with D perhaps TRBD1 (6 bases). In germline, CDR1 is LGHNA, CDR2 YSLEER. The length of the CDR3 is 17 residues. The germline V and J ends were trimmed by 0 bases and 2 bases, with 11 bases remaining between them. CDR3 loop: CASSQEFGTTGANVLTF. CDR3 DNA: TGCGCCAGCAGCCAAGAGTTCGGGACAACTGGGGCCAACGTCCTGACTTTC.

The rearrangement links TRBV7-2 to TRBJ2-5; 8 bases align to TRBD1. The length of the CDR3 is 15 residues. Germline values: CDR1 SGHTA, CDR2 FQGNSA. J was trimmed by 11 bases and V by 0 bases; bases with no gene match: 11. The CDR3 DNA reads TGTGCCAGCAGCTTAGCCTCGGTCGACAGGGGCGGGCAGTACTTC. As protein: CASSLASVDRGGQYF.